The TCR beta chain described here comes from a study of blood T cells in healthy people across ages. Concerning this clonotype itself: The germline gene is not matched at one end of the junction; a read error may be the cause.

Sample-barcoded 5' priming and a J-beta primer mix drove a second PCR of about 6 to 11 cycles. A 12-random-nucleotide template-switch adaptor tagged each cDNA molecule. Using its own MiXCR run on the 5' RACE reads, TCRdb lists one record per CDR3 protein. This sample has around 1,800,000 distinct CDR3 sequences, with 35% to 50% found just once. There are 16 residues in the CDR3. The chain has TRBV12-3 or TRBV12-4 and TRBJ2-3, with 9 bases fitting TRBD2. Sequencing used blood. This TCR was recovered from a human donor in good health. CDR3 sequence reads: CASSMSGGPGLDMQYF. In DNA form, the CDR3 reads TGTGCCAGCAGTATGAGCGGGGGGCCCGGCTTAGATATGCAGTATTTT.